The rows below give T cell receptor beta chains drawn from one sample of a study of T cell responses to AZD1222 COVID-19 vaccine. The repertoire was sequenced with immunoSEQ multiplex PCR; TCRdb's copy has only in-frame clones and lacks some. The sample lists 50,000 or so clones, around 89% occurring once. The sequencing here drew on peripheral blood, taken 28 days after the second AZD1222 dose. The receptors were sampled from an adult who received the AZD1222 COVID-19 vaccine. Each CDR3 is given with its conserved first and last residue. A D gene is named only where the DNA matches it firmly. Some rows mark clone size as missing; the rest say once, few, many or name a class of expanded clone.

v_gene,j_gene,abundance,d_gene,CDR3nt,CDR3aa
TRBV10-3,TRBJ2-7,NA,NA,TGTGCCATCAGTCAGGGGACCATAGGCTCCTACGAGCAGTACTTC,CAISQGTIGSYEQYF
TRBV4-1,TRBJ1-3,NA,TRBD1,TGCGCCAGCAGCCAAACAGGGGCCTCTGGAAACACCATATATTTT,CASSQTGASGNTIYF
TRBV5-4,TRBJ2-7,NA,TRBD1,TGTGCCAGCAGCCCCCAGGGGGCCTTTTACGAGCAGTACTTC,CASSPQGAFYEQYF
TRBV29-1,TRBJ2-1,NA,NA,TGCAGCGTTGGGGCGTGGAGCTCCTACAATGAGCAGTTCTTC,CSVGAWSSYNEQFF
TRBV27,TRBJ1-1,NA,NA,TGTGCCAGCAGTTTTTTACAGAACACTGAAGCTTTCTTT,CASSFLQNTEAFF
TRBV7-6,TRBJ1-2,few,TRBD1,TGTGCCAGCAGCCACCTAAGGGGGCAGGCAGGAGCTAACTATGGCTACACCTTC,CASSHLRGQAGANYGYTF
TRBV4-2,TRBJ2-3,once,NA,TGTGCCAGCAGAAGGGAGGAAGATACGCAGTATTTT,CASRREEDTQYF
TRBV6-5,TRBJ1-1,NA,TRBD1,TGTGCCAGCACCTCGACAGGGGACACTGAAGCTTTCTTT,CASTSTGDTEAFF
TRBV14,TRBJ2-7,NA,TRBD2,TGTGCCAGCAGCCAGTTGACTAGCGGGGACGAGCAGTACTTC,CASSQLTSGDEQYF
TRBV5-1,TRBJ1-6,NA,NA,TGCGCCAGCAGCCCCGGGGGTCAATCCTATAATTCACCCCTCCACTTT,CASSPGGQSYNSPLHF
TRBV6-4,TRBJ2-1,few,TRBD2,TGTGCCAGCAGTGACAGGACTAGCGGGAGCAATGAGCAGTTCTTC,CASSDRTSGSNEQFF
TRBV3-1/TRBV3-2,TRBJ2-1,NA,NA,TGTGCCAGCAGCCAAGTCGGGTGGGAGAGGGCCTACAATGAGCAGTTCTTC,CASSQVGWERAYNEQFF
TRBV21-1,TRBJ1-2,NA,NA,TGTGCCAGCAGCCGCCTAAACGGCTACACCTTC,CASSRLNGYTF
TRBV7-2,TRBJ2-2,NA,TRBD2,TGTGCCAGCAGCCCCAGGGTTAGCGGGATCTTACCCGGGGAGCTGTTTTTT,CASSPRVSGILPGELFF
TRBV28,TRBJ2-3,NA,NA,TGTGCCAGCAGACCTGGGGGCTCTTCAGATACGCAGTATTTT,CASRPGGSSDTQYF
TRBV29-1,TRBJ2-5,NA,NA,TGCAGCGTTGATTGGACAGTGCGGGAGACCCAGTACTTC,CSVDWTVRETQYF
TRBV6-4,TRBJ2-1,NA,TRBD2,TGTGCCAGCAGTGGACTAGCGGGGGGCAATGAGCAGTTCTTC,CASSGLAGGNEQFF
TRBV9,TRBJ2-1,once,TRBD2,TGTGCCAGCAGCGTAGCTAGCGGACCCTACAATGAGCAGTTCTTC,CASSVASGPYNEQFF
TRBV6-5,TRBJ1-5,NA,NA,TGTGCCAGCAGCGAGGACCGGATCTCTCAAACCCAGCATTTT,CASSEDRISQTQHF
TRBV5-5,TRBJ1-5,NA,TRBD1,TGTGCCAGCAGCTTGAAGGGGACAGGAACTAGCAATCAGCCCCAGCATTTT,CASSLKGTGTSNQPQHF
TRBV9,TRBJ2-3,once,NA,TGTGCCAGCAGCGTAGGGGCCTATAGGGATACGCAGTATTTT,CASSVGAYRDTQYF
TRBV27,TRBJ1-2,NA,TRBD1,TGTGCCAGCAGTTCACCCAGACAGGGGAGCTATGGCTACACCTTC,CASSSPRQGSYGYTF
TRBV15,TRBJ1-2,NA,NA,TGTGCCACCAGTTCTAGGGCAGGGGACTATGGCTACACCTTC,CATSSRAGDYGYTF
TRBV5-1,TRBJ2-1,NA,TRBD2,TGCGCCAGCAGCTTGGGGGGACTATATGAGCAGTTCTTC,CASSLGGLYEQFF
TRBV7-3,TRBJ2-2,once,NA,TGTGCCAGCAGCCTGACAGGTCACACCGGGGAGCTGTTTTTT,CASSLTGHTGELFF
TRBV18,TRBJ2-5,NA,NA,TGTGCCAGCTCACCGCCGAACCTTCAAGAGACCCAGTACTTC,CASSPPNLQETQYF
TRBV7-8,TRBJ1-2,NA,NA,TGTGCCAGCAGCTTAGGGGCCGGGGACTATGGCTACACCTTC,CASSLGAGDYGYTF